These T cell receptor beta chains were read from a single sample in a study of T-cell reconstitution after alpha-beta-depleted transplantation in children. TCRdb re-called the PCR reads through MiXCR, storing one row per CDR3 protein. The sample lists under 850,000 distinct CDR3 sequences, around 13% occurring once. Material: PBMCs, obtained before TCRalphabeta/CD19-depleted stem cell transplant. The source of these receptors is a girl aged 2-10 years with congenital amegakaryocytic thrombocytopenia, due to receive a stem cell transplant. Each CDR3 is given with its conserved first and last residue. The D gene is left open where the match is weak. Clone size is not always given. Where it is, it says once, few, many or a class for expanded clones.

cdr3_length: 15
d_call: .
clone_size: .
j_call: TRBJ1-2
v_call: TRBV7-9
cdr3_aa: CASSLGGVRPYGYTF
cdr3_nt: TGTGCCAGCAGCTTAGGAGGAGTCCGGCCCTATGGCTACACCTTC

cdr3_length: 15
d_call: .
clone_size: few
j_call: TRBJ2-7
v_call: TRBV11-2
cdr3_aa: CASRSPFGGLHEQYF
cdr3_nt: TGTGCCAGCCGCTCTCCGTTCGGGGGTTTGCACGAGCAGTACTTC

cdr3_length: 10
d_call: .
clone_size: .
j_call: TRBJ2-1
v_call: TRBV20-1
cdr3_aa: CSAQHNEQCF
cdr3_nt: TGCAGTGCTCAGCACAATGAGCAGTGCTTC

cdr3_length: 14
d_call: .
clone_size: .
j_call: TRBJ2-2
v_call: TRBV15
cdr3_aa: CATRATENTGELFF
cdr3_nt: TGTGCCACCAGGGCGACAGAGAACACCGGGGAGCTGTTTTTT

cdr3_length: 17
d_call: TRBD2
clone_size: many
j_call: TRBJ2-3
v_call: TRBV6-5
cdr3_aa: CASSYSASGDRTDTQYF
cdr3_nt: TGTGCCAGCAGTTACTCCGCTAGCGGGGACCGCACAGATACGCAGTATTTT

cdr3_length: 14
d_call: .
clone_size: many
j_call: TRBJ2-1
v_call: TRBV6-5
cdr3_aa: CASSYNIRDNEQFF
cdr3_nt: TGTGCCAGCAGTTACAACATCAGGGACAATGAGCAGTTCTTC

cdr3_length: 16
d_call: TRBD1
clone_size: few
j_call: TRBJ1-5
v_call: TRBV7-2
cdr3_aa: CASSKGQAGRNQPQHF
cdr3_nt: TGTGCCAGCAGCAAAGGACAGGCTGGGCGCAATCAGCCCCAGCATTTT

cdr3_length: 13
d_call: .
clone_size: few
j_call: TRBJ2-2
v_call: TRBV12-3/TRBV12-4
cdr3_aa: CASSRDALGELFF
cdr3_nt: TGTGCCAGCAGCCGGGACGCCCTTGGGGAGCTGTTTTTT

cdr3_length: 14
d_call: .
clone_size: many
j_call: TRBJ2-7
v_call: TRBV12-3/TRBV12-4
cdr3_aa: CASSFQGTSLEQYF
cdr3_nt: TGTGCCAGCAGTTTCCAGGGGACTTCTCTCGAGCAGTACTTC

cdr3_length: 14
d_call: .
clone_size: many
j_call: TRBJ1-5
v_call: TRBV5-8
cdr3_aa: CASSFRGRDQPQHF
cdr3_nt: TGTGCCAGCAGCTTTCGGGGGCGCGATCAGCCCCAGCATTTT

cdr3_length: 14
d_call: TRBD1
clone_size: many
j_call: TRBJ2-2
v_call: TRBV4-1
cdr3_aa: CASSHVQGTGELFF
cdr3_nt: TGCGCCAGCAGCCACGTACAGGGGACCGGGGAGCTGTTTTTT

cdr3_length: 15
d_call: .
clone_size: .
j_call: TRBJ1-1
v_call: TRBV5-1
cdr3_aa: CASSLAQPGRTEAFF
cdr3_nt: TGCGCCAGCAGCTTGGCCCAACCTGGGCGGACTGAAGCTTTCTTT

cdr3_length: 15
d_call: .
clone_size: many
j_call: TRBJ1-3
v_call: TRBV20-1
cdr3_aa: CSARERGGTGNTIYF
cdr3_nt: TGCAGTGCTAGAGAGAGAGGCGGTACTGGAAACACCATATATTTT

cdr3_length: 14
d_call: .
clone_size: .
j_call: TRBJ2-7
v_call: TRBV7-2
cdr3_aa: CASSAWDMGYEQYF
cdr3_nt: TGTGCCAGCAGCGCTTGGGACATGGGCTACGAGCAGTACTTC

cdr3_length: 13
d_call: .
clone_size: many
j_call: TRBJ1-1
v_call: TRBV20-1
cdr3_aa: CSPVYGERAEAFF
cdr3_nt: TGCAGCCCAGTGTATGGGGAACGGGCTGAAGCTTTCTTT

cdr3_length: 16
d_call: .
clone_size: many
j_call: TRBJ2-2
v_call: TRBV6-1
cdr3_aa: CASSAPLRGNTGELFF
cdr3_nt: TGTGCCAGCAGTGCCCCTCTCAGGGGGAACACCGGGGAGCTGTTTTTT